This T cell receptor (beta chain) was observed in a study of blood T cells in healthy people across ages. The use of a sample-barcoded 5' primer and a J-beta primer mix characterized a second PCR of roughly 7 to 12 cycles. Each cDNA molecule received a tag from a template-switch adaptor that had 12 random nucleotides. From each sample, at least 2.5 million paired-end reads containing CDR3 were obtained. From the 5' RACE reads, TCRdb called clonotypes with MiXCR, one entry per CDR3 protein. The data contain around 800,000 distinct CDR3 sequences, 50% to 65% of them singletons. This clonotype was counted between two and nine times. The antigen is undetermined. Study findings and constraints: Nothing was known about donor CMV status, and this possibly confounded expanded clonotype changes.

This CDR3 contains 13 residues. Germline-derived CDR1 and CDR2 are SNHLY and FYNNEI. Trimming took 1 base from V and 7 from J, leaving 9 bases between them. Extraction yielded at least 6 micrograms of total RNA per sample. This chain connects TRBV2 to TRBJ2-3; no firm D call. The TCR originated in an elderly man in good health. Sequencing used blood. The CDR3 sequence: CASSEVPGNTQYF. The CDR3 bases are TGTGCCAGCAGTGAAGTCCCAGGAAATACGCAGTATTTT.